This TCR beta chain was captured by sequencing in a study of type 1 regulatory T cells. Turning to the study itself: T-allo10 is an in vitro-generated, Tr1-enriched CD4 T cell product specific for alloantigen.

The graft donor-derived T-allo10 cells reportedly recognize host alloantigens, are anergic, and suppress alloantigen-specifically. TCRdb passed the reads through MiXCR, listing each CDR3 protein once. The repertoire holds roughly 71,000 distinct CDR3 sequences, with approximately 64% as singletons. On this clonotype: What it binds is not known.

This CDR3 spans 18 amino acids. Germline V gene sequence: CDR1 MNHEY, CDR2 SVGEGT. Trimming at V came to 6 bases and at J to 7 bases, leaving 19 bases not matched to a gene. The chain joins TRBV6-2 or TRBV6-3 to TRBJ2-1; 9 bases are shared with TRBD1. The sequence came from a human donor in good health. Source material: cultured T cells, either the whole culture or a sorted T cell fraction (not recorded which). Subset here: Tr1-enriched cell product generated in vitro against host alloantigens. CDR3 protein: CASSPPGTGMTHRNEQFF. CDR3 coding DNA: TGTGCCAGCAGCCCCCCCGGGACAGGGATGACTCATAGGAATGAGCAGTTCTTC.